This T cell receptor beta chain was captured in a study of T-cell reconstitution after alpha-beta-depleted transplantation in children. A TCRbeta library incorporating unique molecular identifiers was prepared. From the PCR reads, TCRdb called clonotypes with MiXCR, one entry per CDR3 protein. The sample lists some 220,000 distinct CDR3 sequences, roughly 10% occurring once. This clonotype was detected ten times or more. The CDR3 is made up of 12 amino acids. V lost 6 bases and J lost 10; bases outside the gene matches: 7. CDR1 and CDR2 (germline): DFQATT, SNEGSKA (reference sequence). This chain connects TRBV20-1 to TRBJ2-1, with 9 bases lining up with TRBD2. The sequences come from PBMCs, collected before TCRalphabeta/CD19-depleted stem cell transplant. The sequence was obtained from a child younger than two with acute myeloid leukemia, due to receive a stem cell transplant. The CDR3 region has the DNA TGCAGTGCAGCAGGACTAGCGTGGGAGCAGTTCTTC. It translates to CSAAGLAWEQFF.